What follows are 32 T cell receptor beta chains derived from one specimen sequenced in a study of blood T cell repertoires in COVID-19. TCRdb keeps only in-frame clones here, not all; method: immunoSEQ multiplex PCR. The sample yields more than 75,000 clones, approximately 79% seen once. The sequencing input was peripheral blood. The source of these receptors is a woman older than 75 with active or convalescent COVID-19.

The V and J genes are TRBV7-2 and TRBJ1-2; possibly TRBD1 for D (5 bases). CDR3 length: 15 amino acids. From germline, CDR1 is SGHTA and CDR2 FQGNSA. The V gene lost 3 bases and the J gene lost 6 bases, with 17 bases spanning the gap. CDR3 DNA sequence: TGTGCCAGCAGCTTGTGGTCCGCGGGGGTGGATGGCTACACCTTC. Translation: CASSLWSAGVDGYTF.

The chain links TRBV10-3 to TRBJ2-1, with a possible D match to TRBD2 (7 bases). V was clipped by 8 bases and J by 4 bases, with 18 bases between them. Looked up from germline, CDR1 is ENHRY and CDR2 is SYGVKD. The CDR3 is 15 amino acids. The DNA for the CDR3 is TGTGCCATCGATGAGGGAGGGGGGCGTTACAATGAGCAGTTCTTC. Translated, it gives CAIDEGGGRYNEQFF.

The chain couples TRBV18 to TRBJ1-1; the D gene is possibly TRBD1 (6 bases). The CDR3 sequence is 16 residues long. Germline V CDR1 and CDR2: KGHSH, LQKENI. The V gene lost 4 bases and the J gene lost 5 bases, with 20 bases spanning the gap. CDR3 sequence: CASSQGTGTTWTEAFF. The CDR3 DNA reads TGTGCCAGCTCACAGGGAACAGGGACTACATGGACTGAAGCTTTCTTT.

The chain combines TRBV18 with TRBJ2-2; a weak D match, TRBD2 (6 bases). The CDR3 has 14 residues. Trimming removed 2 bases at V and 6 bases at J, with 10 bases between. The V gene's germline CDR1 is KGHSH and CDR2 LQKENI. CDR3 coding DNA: TGTGCCAGCTCACCATCGGAGGGACCCGGGGAGCTGTTTTTT. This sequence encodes CASSPSEGPGELFF.

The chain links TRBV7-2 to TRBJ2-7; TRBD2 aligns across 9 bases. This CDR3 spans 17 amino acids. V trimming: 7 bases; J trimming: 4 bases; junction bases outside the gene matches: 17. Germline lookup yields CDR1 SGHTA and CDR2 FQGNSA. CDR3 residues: CASTAFGAGTSSYEQYF. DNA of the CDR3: TGTGCCAGCACCGCTTTTGGAGCCGGGACTAGCAGTTACGAGCAGTACTTC.

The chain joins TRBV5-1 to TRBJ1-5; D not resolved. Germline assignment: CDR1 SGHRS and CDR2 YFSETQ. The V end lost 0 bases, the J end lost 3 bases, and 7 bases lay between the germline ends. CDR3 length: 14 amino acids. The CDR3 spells CASSLVGDNQPQHF. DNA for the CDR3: TGCGCCAGCAGCTTGGTTGGAGACAATCAGCCCCAGCATTTT.

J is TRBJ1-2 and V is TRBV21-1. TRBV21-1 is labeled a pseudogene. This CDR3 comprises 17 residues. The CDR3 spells CASLWGRDWGGFYGYTF. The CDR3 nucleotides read TGTGCCAGCCTGTGGGGCCGGGACTGGGGGGGTTTCTATGGCTACACCTTC.

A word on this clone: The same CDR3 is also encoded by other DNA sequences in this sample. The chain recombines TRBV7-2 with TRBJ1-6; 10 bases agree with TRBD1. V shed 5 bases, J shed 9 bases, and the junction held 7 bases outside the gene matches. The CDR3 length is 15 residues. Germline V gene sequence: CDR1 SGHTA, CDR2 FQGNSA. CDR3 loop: CASSPGTGVGSPLHF. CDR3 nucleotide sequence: TGTGCCAGCAGCCCCGGGACAGGGGTAGGTTCACCCCTCCACTTT.

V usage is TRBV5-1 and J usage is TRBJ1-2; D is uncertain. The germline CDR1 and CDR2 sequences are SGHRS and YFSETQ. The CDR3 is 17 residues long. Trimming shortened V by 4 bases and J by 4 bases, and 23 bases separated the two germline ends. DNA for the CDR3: TGCGCCAGCAGCGCCCCGGGAGGACCTGACGGGGTCTATGGCTACACCTTC. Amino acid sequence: CASSAPGGPDGVYGYTF.

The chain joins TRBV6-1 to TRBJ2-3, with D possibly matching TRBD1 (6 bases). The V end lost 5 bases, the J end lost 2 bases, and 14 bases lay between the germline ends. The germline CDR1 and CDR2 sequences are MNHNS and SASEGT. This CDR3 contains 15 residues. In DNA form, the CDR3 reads TGTGCCAGCAGTTCGCGGACAGAGAACACAGATACGCAGTATTTT. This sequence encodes CASSSRTENTDTQYF.

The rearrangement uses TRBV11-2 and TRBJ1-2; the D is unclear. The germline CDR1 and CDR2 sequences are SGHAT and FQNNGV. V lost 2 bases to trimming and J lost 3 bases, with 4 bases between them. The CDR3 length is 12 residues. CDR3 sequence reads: CASSLSYYGYTF. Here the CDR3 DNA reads TGTGCCAGCAGCTTATCATACTATGGCTACACCTTC.

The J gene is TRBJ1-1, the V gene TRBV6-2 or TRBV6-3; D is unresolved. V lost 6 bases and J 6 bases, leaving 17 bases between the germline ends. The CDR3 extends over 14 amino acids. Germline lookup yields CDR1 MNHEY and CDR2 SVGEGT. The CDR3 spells CASSHSGIGAEAFF. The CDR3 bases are TGTGCCAGCAGCCATTCGGGGATCGGGGCTGAAGCTTTCTTT.

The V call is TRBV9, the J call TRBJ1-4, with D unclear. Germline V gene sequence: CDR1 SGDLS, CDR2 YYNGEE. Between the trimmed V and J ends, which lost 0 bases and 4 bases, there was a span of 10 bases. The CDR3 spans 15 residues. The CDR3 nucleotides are TGTGCCAGCAGCGTAGCAGGAGGGAGTAATGAAAAACTGTTTTTT. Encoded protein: CASSVAGGSNEKLFF.

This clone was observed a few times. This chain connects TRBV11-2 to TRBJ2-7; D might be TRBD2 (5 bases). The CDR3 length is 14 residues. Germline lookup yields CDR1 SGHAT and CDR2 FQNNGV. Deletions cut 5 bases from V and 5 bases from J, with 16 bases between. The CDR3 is CASSPGERDHEQYF. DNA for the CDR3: TGTGCCAGCAGCCCTGGGGAGCGCGACCACGAGCAGTACTTC. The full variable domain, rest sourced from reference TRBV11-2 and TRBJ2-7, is EAGVAQSPRYKIIEKRQSVAFWCNPISGHATLYWYQQILGQGPKLLIQFQNNGVVDDSQLPKDRFSAERLKGVDSTLKIQPAKLEDSAVYLCASSPGERDHEQYFGPGTRLTVT.

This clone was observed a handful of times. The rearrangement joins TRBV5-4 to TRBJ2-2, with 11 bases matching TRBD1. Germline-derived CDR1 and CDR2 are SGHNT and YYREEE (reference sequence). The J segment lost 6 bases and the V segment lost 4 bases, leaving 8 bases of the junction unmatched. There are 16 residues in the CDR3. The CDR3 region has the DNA TGTGCCAGCAGCCACCGGGACAGGGGGATTCCCGGGGAGCTGTTTTTT. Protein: CASSHRDRGIPGELFF.

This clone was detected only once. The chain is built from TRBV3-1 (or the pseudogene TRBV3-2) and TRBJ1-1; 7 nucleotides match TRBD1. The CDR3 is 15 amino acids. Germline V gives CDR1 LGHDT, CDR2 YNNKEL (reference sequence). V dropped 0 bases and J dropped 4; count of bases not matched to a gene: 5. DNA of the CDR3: TGTGCCAGCAGCCAAGATGACAGGGTAGGCACTGAAGCTTTCTTT. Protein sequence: CASSQDDRVGTEAFF.

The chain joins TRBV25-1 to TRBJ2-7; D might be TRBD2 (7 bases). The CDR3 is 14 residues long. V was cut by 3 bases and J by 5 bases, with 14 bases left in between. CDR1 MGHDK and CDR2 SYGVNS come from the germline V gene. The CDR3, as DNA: TGTGCCAGCAGTGACAGGGGAGGGTCGGACGAGCAGTACTTC. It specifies CASSDRGGSDEQYF.

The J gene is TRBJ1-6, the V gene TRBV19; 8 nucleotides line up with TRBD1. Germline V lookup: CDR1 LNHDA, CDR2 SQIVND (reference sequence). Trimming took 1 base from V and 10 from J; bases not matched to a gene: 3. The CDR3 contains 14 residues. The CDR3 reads CASSIAQGESPLHF. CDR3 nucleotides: TGTGCCAGTAGTATAGCACAGGGGGAGTCACCCCTCCACTTT.

The CDR3, as DNA: TGTGCCAGCAATCAGGGGTATGAGCAGTACTTC. Protein product: CASNQGYEQYF. V is TRBV6-5 and J is TRBJ2-7; TRBD1 might be the D (6 bases). Germline V gene sequence: CDR1 MNHEY, CDR2 SVGAGI. V dropped 7 bases and J dropped 7 bases, with 11 bases sitting between them. CDR3 length: 11 residues.

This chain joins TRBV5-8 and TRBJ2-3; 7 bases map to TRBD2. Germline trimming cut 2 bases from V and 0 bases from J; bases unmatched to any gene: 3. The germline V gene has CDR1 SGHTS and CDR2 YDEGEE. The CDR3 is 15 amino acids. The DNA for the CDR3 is TGTGCCAGCAGCTTTAGCGGGTCTAGCACAGATACGCAGTATTTT. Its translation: CASSFSGSSTDTQYF. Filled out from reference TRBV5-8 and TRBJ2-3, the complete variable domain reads EAGVTQSPTHLIKTRGQQATLRCSPISGHTSVYWYQQALGLGLQFLLWYDEGEERNRGNFPPRFSGRQFPNYSSELNVNALELEDSALYLCASSFSGSSTDTQYFGPGTRLTVL.

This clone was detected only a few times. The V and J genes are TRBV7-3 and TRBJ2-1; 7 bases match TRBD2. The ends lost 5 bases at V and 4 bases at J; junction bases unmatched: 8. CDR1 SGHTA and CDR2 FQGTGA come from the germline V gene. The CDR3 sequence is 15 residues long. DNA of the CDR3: TGTGCCAGCAGCCCCAGACTAGCTTCTTACAATGAGCAGTTCTTC. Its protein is CASSPRLASYNEQFF.

CDR3 sequence: CATSDSGTSGVYNEQFF. The DNA of the CDR3 is TGTGCCACCAGTGATTCCGGGACTAGCGGGGTATACAATGAGCAGTTCTTC. The J gene is TRBJ2-1, the V gene TRBV24-1, with TRBD2 matching over 13 bases. The CDR3 is 17 residues long. V trimming: 2 bases; J trimming: 4 bases; junction bases outside the gene matches: 4. Germline V lookup: CDR1 KGHDR, CDR2 SFDVKD.

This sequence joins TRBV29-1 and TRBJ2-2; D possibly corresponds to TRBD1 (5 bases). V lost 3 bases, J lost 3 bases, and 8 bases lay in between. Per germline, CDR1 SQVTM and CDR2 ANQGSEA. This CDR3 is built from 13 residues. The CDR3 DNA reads TGCAGCGTTGACAGGGCAGACACCGGGGAGCTGTTTTTT. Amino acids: CSVDRADTGELFF.

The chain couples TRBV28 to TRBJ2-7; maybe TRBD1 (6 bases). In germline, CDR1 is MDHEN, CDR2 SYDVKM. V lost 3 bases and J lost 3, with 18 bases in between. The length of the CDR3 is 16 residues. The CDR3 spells CASSLYGGALLYEQYF. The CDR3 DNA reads TGTGCCAGCAGTTTGTATGGGGGCGCCTTACTCTACGAGCAGTACTTC.

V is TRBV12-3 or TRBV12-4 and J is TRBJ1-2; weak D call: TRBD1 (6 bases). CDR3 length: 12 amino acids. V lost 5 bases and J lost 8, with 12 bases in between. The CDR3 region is CASSQGYYGYTF. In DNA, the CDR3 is TGTGCCAGCAGTCAGGGGTATTACGGCTACACCTTC.

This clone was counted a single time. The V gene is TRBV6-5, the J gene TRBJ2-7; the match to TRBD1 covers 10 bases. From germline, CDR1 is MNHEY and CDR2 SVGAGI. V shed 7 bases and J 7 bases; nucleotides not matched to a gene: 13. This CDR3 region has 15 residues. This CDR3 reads CASTQTTGGVWEQYF. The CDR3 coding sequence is TGTGCCAGCACCCAAACGACAGGGGGCGTCTGGGAGCAGTACTTC.

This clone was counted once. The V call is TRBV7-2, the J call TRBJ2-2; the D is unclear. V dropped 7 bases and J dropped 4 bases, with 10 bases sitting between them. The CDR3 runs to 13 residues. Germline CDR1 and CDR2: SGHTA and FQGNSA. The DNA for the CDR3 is TGTGCCAGCACCCATTCGAGCACCGGGGAGCTGTTTTTT. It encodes CASTHSSTGELFF. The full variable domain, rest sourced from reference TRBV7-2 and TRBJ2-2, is GAGVSQSPSNKVTEKGKDVELRCDPISGHTALYWYRQSLGQGLEFLIYFQGNSAPDKSGLPSDRFSAERTGGSVSTLTIQRTQQEDSAVYLCASTHSSTGELFFGEGSRLTVL.

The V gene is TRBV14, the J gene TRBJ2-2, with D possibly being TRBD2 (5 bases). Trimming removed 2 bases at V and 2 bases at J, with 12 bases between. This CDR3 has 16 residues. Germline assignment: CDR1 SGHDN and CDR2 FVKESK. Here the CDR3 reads CASSQNAGINTGELFF. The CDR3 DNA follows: TGTGCCAGCAGCCAAAACGCCGGGATAAACACCGGGGAGCTGTTTTTT.

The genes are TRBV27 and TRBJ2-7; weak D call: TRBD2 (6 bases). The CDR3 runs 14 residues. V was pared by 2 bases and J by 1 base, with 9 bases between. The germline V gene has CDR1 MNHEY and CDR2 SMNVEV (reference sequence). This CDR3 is CASSLGTQSYEQYF. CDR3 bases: TGTGCCAGCAGTTTAGGGACTCAGTCCTACGAGCAGTACTTC.

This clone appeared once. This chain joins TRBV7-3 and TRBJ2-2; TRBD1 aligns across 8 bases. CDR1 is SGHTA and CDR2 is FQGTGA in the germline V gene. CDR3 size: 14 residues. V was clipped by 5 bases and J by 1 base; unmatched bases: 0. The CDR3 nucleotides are TGTGCCAGCAGCACAGGGGGGAACACCGGGGAGCTGTTTTTT. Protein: CASSTGGNTGELFF.

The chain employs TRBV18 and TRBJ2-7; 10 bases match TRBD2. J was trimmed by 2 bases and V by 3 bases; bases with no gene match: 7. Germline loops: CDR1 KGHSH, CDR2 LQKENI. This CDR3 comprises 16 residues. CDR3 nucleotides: TGTGCCAGCTCACCGCTACTAGCGGGGACCGCCTACGAGCAGTACTTC. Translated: CASSPLLAGTAYEQYF.

CDR3 nucleotides: TGTGCCTGGAGTGCCGCGGAGACCCAGTACTTC. Amino acid sequence: CAWSAAETQYF. The chain carries TRBV30 and TRBJ2-5; the D is unclear. V was pared by 1 base and J by 5 bases, with 5 bases between. The CDR3 contains 11 residues. Germline V gene sequence: CDR1 GTSNPN, CDR2 SVGIG (reference sequence). The full variable domain, with the rest looked up from reference TRBV30 and TRBJ2-5, is SQTIHQWPATLVQPVGSPLSLECTVEGTSNPNLYWYRQAAGRGLQLLFYSVGIGQISSEVPQNLSASRPQDRQFILSSKKLLLSDSGFYLCAWSAAETQYFGPGTRLLVL.